These 28 T cell receptor beta chains share one sample of origin, sequenced in a study of human T cells and chemical hapten exposure. TCRdb itself ran the RACE reads through MiXCR, one entry per CDR3 protein. Of about 340,000 distinct CDR3 sequences listed, roughly 6.9% are singletons. Time point indicated: patch test 1, 2 weeks after DPC sensitization. Treatment here: therapeutic diphenylcyclopropenone sensitization with weekly scalp DPC. The input for sequencing was whole blood, taken in connection with sensitization to the hapten diphenylcyclopropenone (DPC). Receptors originate from a woman between 18 and 30 years old with alopecia areata. Some clones in this sample may be carry-over from other donors' samples.

The chain combines TRBV5-1 with TRBJ1-1, with unresolved D. CDR1 is SGHRS, CDR2 YFSETQ, per germline. V was shortened by 2 bases and J by 4 bases, with 9 bases between the two germline ends. The CDR3 runs 13 residues. CDR3 amino acids: CASSFTDRTEAFF. The CDR3 bases are TGCGCCAGCAGCTTCACTGATCGCACTGAAGCTTTCTTT.

The chain combines TRBV13 with TRBJ1-1, with D perhaps TRBD1 (5 bases). CDR1 PRHDT and CDR2 FYEKMQ come from the germline V gene (reference sequence). The CDR3 has 15 residues. The V end was cut by 4 bases, the J end by 0 bases, with 12 bases between. The CDR3 bases are TGTGCCAGCAGCTCCTCCACGGGGGTGAACACTGAAGCTTTCTTT. This translates into CASSSSTGVNTEAFF.

In this sample, this clonotype turned up a few times. The chain has TRBV5-6 and TRBJ2-1; tentatively, D is TRBD2 (6 bases). Germline CDR1 SGHDT, CDR2 YYEEEE. V was cut by 4 bases and J by 5 bases, with 16 bases left in between. The CDR3 runs to 15 residues. CDR3: CASSLWRANNNEQFF. DNA of the CDR3: TGTGCCAGCAGCCTTTGGAGGGCGAATAACAATGAGCAGTTCTTC.

The chain joins TRBV18 to TRBJ1-2, with TRBD1 matching over 9 bases. CDR1 and CDR2 (germline): KGHSH, LQKENI. J gave up 2 bases and V 6 bases, and 10 bases lay outside the gene matches. This CDR3 comprises 16 residues. The CDR3 here is CASSEDRGSRNYGYTF. The CDR3 DNA sequence: TGTGCCAGCTCGGAAGACAGGGGGTCTCGGAACTATGGCTACACCTTC.

This clonotype has at least ten counts. This sequence joins TRBV6-2 or TRBV6-3 and TRBJ2-3; no clear D. The V gene's germline CDR1 is MNHEY and CDR2 SVGEGT. The CDR3 contains 12 residues. Trimming removed 5 bases from V and 2 bases from J, with 5 bases in between. The CDR3 coding sequence is TGTGCCAGCAGTGACCCCACAGATACGCAGTATTTT. Translated, it gives CASSDPTDTQYF.

This clonotype appeared a few times. The chain uses TRBV7-6 and TRBJ2-6; D is unresolved. The V and J ends lost 1 base and 4 bases respectively, with 17 bases between them. The V gene's germline CDR1 is SGHVS and CDR2 FNYEAQ. The CDR3 spans 18 residues. The CDR3 loop reads CASSLGAPRVFGANVLTF. The CDR3 DNA reads as TGTGCCAGCAGCTTAGGAGCTCCTAGGGTCTTCGGGGCCAACGTCCTGACTTTC.

This clonotype was picked up a small number of times. This sequence joins TRBV20-1 and TRBJ2-7; the match to TRBD2 covers 8 bases. This CDR3 is built from 14 residues. Per germline, CDR1 DFQATT and CDR2 SNEGSKA (reference sequence). V shed 5 bases and J 3 bases; nucleotides not matched to a gene: 9. In DNA form, the CDR3 reads TGCAGTGCTGCGAGGAGCGGGGGAATCTACGAGCAGTACTTC. It specifies CSAARSGGIYEQYF.

DNA for the CDR3: TGTGCCAGCAGCTCCCGGACGGAGCAATTCACAGATACGCAGTATTTT. It specifies CASSSRTEQFTDTQYF. This chain links TRBV11-2 with TRBJ2-3; D is unresolved. Germline-derived CDR1 and CDR2 are SGHAT and FQNNGV. Trimming removed 4 bases from V and 2 bases from J, with 16 bases in between. The CDR3 has 16 residues. Full variable domain (outside the CDR3, taken from reference TRBV11-2 and TRBJ2-3): EAGVAQSPRYKIIEKRQSVAFWCNPISGHATLYWYQQILGQGPKLLIQFQNNGVVDDSQLPKDRFSAERLKGVDSTLKIQPAKLEDSAVYLCASSSRTEQFTDTQYFGPGTRLTVL.

The chain uses TRBV7-2 and TRBJ2-5, with 9 bases that match TRBD1. The CDR3 has 13 amino acids. With V trimmed by 5 bases and J by 13 bases, 11 bases remained unmatched. CDR1 is SGHTA, CDR2 FQGNSA, per germline. The CDR3 loop is CASSLYIQGQGYF. The DNA for the CDR3 is TGTGCCAGCAGCCTTTATATACAGGGACAGGGGTACTTC. The full variable domain, completed using reference TRBV7-2 and TRBJ2-5, is GAGVSQSPSNKVTEKGKDVELRCDPISGHTALYWYRQSLGQGLEFLIYFQGNSAPDKSGLPSDRFSAERTGGSVSTLTIQRTQQEDSAVYLCASSLYIQGQGYFGPGTRLLVL.

The V and J genes are TRBV13 and TRBJ1-2; D is uncertain. V lost 6 bases and J lost 4, with 12 bases in between. The CDR3 is 13 amino acids. CDR1 PRHDT and CDR2 FYEKMQ come from the germline V gene (reference sequence). The CDR3 here is CASRPLGAYGYTF. The CDR3 DNA is TGTGCCAGCAGACCCCTTGGAGCCTATGGCTACACCTTC.

In DNA, the CDR3 is TGTGCCAGCAGCGTAGTAGCGGCCTACAATGAGCAGTTCTTC. The encoded protein is CASSVVAAYNEQFF. The chain recombines TRBV9 with TRBJ2-1; possible D gene TRBD2, 6 bases. CDR3 length: 14 residues. Germline loops: CDR1 SGDLS, CDR2 YYNGEE. Trimming shortened V by 0 bases and J by 2 bases, and 6 bases separated the two germline ends.

This rearrangement joins TRBV20-1 to TRBJ1-6, with D possibly TRBD1 on 5 matching bases. Trimming removed 4 bases from V and 8 bases from J, with 9 bases in between. The germline V gene encodes CDR1 DFQATT and CDR2 SNEGSKA (reference sequence). CDR3 length: 12 residues. The DNA of the CDR3 is TGCAGTGCTATTCTAGGGGATTCACCCCTCCACTTT. It yields the protein CSAILGDSPLHF.

The V and J genes are TRBV6-2 or TRBV6-3 and TRBJ2-4, with D perhaps matching TRBD2 (6 bases). V shed 5 bases and J shed 0 bases, with 23 bases lying between them. The CDR3 runs 19 residues. The germline V gene has CDR1 MNHEY and CDR2 SVGEGT. The CDR3 sequence: CASSPRDSKVVQAKNIQYF. The CDR3 region has the DNA TGTGCCAGCAGTCCCCGGGACTCGAAGGTTGTTCAAGCCAAAAACATTCAGTACTTC.

This clonotype was seen only a few times. V and J are TRBV5-1 and TRBJ1-1; D is possibly TRBD1 (5 bases). The germline V and J ends were trimmed by 0 bases and 6 bases, with 6 bases remaining between them. The germline gives CDR1 SGHRS, CDR2 YFSETQ. The CDR3 is 12 residues long. The CDR3 is CASSLGQSEAFF. CDR3 in DNA: TGCGCCAGCAGCTTGGGACAGTCTGAAGCTTTCTTT.

This clonotype has a handful of counts. The chain combines TRBV5-1 with TRBJ2-3; D uncertain. CDR1 SGHRS and CDR2 YFSETQ come from the germline V gene. The CDR3 spans 16 residues. V lost 0 bases, J lost 1 base, and 12 bases lay in between. The CDR3 DNA is TGCGCCAGCAGCTTGGGGGCTTCGGTTGGCACAGATACGCAGTATTTT. The encoded protein is CASSLGASVGTDTQYF.

This clonotype was recorded a few times. The chain uses TRBV28 and TRBJ2-7; D gene ambiguous. CDR3 size: 13 residues. CDR1 is MDHEN, CDR2 SYDVKM, per germline. The V end was cut by 6 bases, the J end by 0 bases, with 9 bases between. CDR3 amino acids: CASRLESSYEQYF. In nucleotides, the CDR3 is TGTGCCAGCAGGTTAGAAAGCTCCTACGAGCAGTACTTC.

This clonotype was seen only a few times. The J gene is TRBJ2-3, the V gene TRBV7-2, with D perhaps matching TRBD2 (5 bases). The V gene's germline CDR1 is SGHTA and CDR2 FQGNSA. The CDR3 has 13 amino acids. The V and J ends lost 2 bases and 8 bases respectively, with 11 bases between them. The CDR3 bases are TGTGCCAGCAGCTTAAGTTCCGGGGTTACGCAGTATTTT. As protein: CASSLSSGVTQYF.

Here the CDR3 reads CASNQGSNQPQHF. The CDR3 coding sequence is TGTGCCAGCAATCAGGGAAGCAATCAGCCCCAGCATTTT. The chain is built from TRBV9 and TRBJ1-5; tentatively, D is TRBD1 (5 bases). CDR1 SGDLS and CDR2 YYNGEE come from the germline V gene. This CDR3 has 13 residues. Trimming removed 6 bases from V and 1 base from J, with 8 bases in between.

This clonotype has only a few counts. The J gene is TRBJ1-5, the V gene TRBV5-5; D perhaps matches TRBD1 (5 bases). Germline CDR1 SGHKS, CDR2 YYEKEE (reference sequence). CDR3 length: 14 residues. Deletions cut 2 bases from V and 4 bases from J, with 10 bases between. CDR3 sequence: CASSLTPGNQPQHF. As DNA, the CDR3 is TGTGCCAGCAGCTTAACTCCAGGGAATCAGCCCCAGCATTTT.

This clonotype was seen more than once but under ten times. This chain uses TRBV2 with TRBJ2-6; D unresolved. This CDR3 has 15 residues. Trimming removed 4 bases from V and 0 bases from J, with 7 bases in between. Germline CDR1 SNHLY, CDR2 FYNNEI. The CDR3 DNA reads as TGTGCCAGCAGTGTGGCCTCCTCTGGGGCCAACGTCCTGACTTTC. This codes for CASSVASSGANVLTF.

This clonotype was observed a handful of times. The chain uses TRBV15 and TRBJ1-6; D uncertain. CDR1 is LNHNV and CDR2 is YYDKDF in the germline V gene (reference sequence). The length of the CDR3 is 17 residues. V lost 0 bases and J 8 bases, leaving 17 bases between the germline ends. CDR3 in amino acids: CATSRELLPGGHSPLHF. The CDR3 DNA follows: TGTGCCACCAGCAGAGAGTTACTACCGGGTGGGCATTCACCCCTCCACTTT. Together with reference TRBV15 and TRBJ1-6, the CDR3 gives the full variable domain: DAMVIQNPRYQVTQFGKPVTLSCSQTLNHNVMYWYQQKSSQAPKLLFHYYDKDFNNEADTPDNFQSRRPNTSFCFLDIRSPGLGDTAMYLCATSRELLPGGHSPLHFGNGTRLTVT.

This clonotype was counted a few times. V gene TRBV6-1 combines with J gene TRBJ1-1; D call uncertain. This CDR3 is built from 13 residues. V was pared by 7 bases and J by 0 bases, with 9 bases between. Per the germline V gene, CDR1 is MNHNS and CDR2 is SASEGT. In DNA, the CDR3 is TGTGCCAGCACCCAGGTATTGAACACTGAAGCTTTCTTT. It codes for CASTQVLNTEAFF.

The table lists this clonotype with many counts. The chain carries TRBV5-1 and TRBJ2-7, with 8 bases lining up with TRBD1. V dropped 2 bases and J dropped 2; count of bases not matched to a gene: 6. This CDR3 region has 15 residues. Germline V gives CDR1 SGHRS, CDR2 YFSETQ. The DNA for the CDR3 is TGCGCCAGCAGCTTTACAGGGGGACTTCCCTACGAGCAGTACTTC. Encoded protein: CASSFTGGLPYEQYF.

This clonotype was observed at least ten times. The chain links TRBV2 to TRBJ1-5; TRBD1 might be the D (5 bases). V was clipped by 7 bases and J by 5 bases, with 12 bases between them. CDR3 length: 13 amino acids. Germline V lookup: CDR1 SNHLY, CDR2 FYNNEI. This CDR3 is CASTPRGDQPQHF. Written as DNA, the CDR3 is TGTGCCAGCACACCAAGGGGAGATCAGCCCCAGCATTTT. Supplemented by reference TRBV2 and TRBJ1-5, the full variable domain reads EPEVTQTPSHQVTQMGQEVILRCVPISNHLYFYWYRQILGQKVEFLVSFYNNEISEKSEIFDDQFSVERPDGSNFTLKIRSTKLEDSAMYFCASTPRGDQPQHFGDGTRLSIL.

The gene calls are TRBV6-5 and TRBJ1-4, with 8 bases aligning to TRBD1. CDR3 length equals 14 residues. Trimming cost V 4 bases and J 13 bases; bases outside gene matches: 11. Germline CDR1 and CDR2: MNHEY and SVGAGI. The CDR3 loop reads CASSFGQGQTGLFF. The CDR3 DNA sequence: TGTGCCAGCAGTTTCGGACAGGGTCAGACGGGACTGTTTTTT.

The DNA for the CDR3 is TGTGCCAGCAGACCCGACCTGCTGGAGACCCAGTACTTC. Amino acid sequence: CASRPDLLETQYF. This chain joins TRBV12-3 or TRBV12-4 and TRBJ2-5; D remains unclear. There are 13 residues in the CDR3. Trimming cost V 6 bases and J 5 bases, with 13 bases left between them.

This clonotype has more than one count but fewer than ten. In DNA, the CDR3 is TGTGCCAGCAGTTGGACTAGCGGGGGGTCGGGAGATACGCAGTATTTT. It specifies CASSWTSGGSGDTQYF. The V and J genes are TRBV12-3 or TRBV12-4 and TRBJ2-3; 14 nucleotides match TRBD2. The CDR3 is 16 residues long. V trimming: 4 bases; J trimming: 5 bases; junction bases outside the gene matches: 5.

This clonotype was recorded many times. The chain joins TRBV28 to TRBJ1-2; 7 positions agree with TRBD1. The CDR3 is 15 amino acids. Trimming took 6 bases from V and 1 from J; bases not matched to a gene: 8. Germline CDR1 is MDHEN and CDR2 is SYDVKM. This CDR3 reads CASSPVRDSNYGYTF. The CDR3 DNA reads TGTGCCAGCAGCCCCGTCCGGGACAGTAACTATGGCTACACCTTC.